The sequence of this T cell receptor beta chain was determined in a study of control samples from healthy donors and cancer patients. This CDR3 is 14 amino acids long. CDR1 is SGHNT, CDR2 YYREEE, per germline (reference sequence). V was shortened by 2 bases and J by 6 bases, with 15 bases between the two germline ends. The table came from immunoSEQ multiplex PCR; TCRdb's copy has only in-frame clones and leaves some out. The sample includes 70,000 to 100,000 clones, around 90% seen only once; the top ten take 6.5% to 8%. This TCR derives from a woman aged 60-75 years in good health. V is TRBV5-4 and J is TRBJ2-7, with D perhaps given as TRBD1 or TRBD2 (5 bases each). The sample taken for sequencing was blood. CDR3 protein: CASSFPRESGEQYF. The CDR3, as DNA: TGTGCCAGCAGCTTCCCCAGGGAGTCGGGCGAGCAGTACTTC.